These 25 T cell receptor beta chains were all obtained from the same sample, sequenced in a study of T cell clonality in common variable immunodeficiency. General study findings and limits: In common variable immunodeficiency, TCR beta chains reportedly carried fewer deletions and N-nucleotide insertions.

Only in-frame clones appear in the TCRdb table, and some are missing; sequencing was by immunoSEQ multiplex PCR. This sample carries approximately 21,000 clones, none of them present only once. No antigens are known for them. Input material: peripheral blood mononuclear cells. Source of these receptors: a human donor with common variable immunodeficiency.

This clone qualifies as medium-sized. The read terminates 3 residues ahead of where the CDR3 ends, so the germline J gene completes it. The V call is TRBV7-9, the J call TRBJ1-3; D is undetermined. This CDR3 contains 15 residues. V was pared by 4 bases and J by 0 bases, with 10 bases between. Germline V gene sequence: CDR1 SEHNR, CDR2 FQNEAQ (reference sequence). The covered CDR3 bases are TGTGCCAGCAGCTACACCCCCAACTCTGGAAACACC. Residues: CASSYTPNSGNT. The CDR3 reads in full as CASSYTPNSGNTIYF.

About this clone itself: The CDR3 end is not reached by the read, which stops 3 residues before it; the germline J gene fills it in. The chain links TRBV30 to TRBJ2-5; 8 bases line up with TRBD1. Germline V lookup: CDR1 GTSNPN, CDR2 SVGIG (reference sequence). This CDR3 spans 11 amino acids. V trimming: 5 bases; J trimming: 5 bases; junction bases outside the gene matches: 1. CDR3 DNA (partial): TGTGCCTGGGGACAGGGTGAGACC. This codes for CAWGQGET. The CDR3 in full is CAWGQGETQYF.

In the case of this clone: The read terminates 3 residues ahead of where the CDR3 ends, so the germline J gene completes it. The gene calls are TRBV20-1 and TRBJ2-1, with TRBD2 identical over 10 bases. The CDR3 runs to 15 residues. V shed 2 bases and J 2 bases; nucleotides not matched to a gene: 3. Germline values: CDR1 DFQATT, CDR2 SNEGSKA (reference sequence). CDR3 sequence reads: CSARQSGGAYNEQFF. The sequenced CDR3 bases are TGCAGTGCTAGACAAAGCGGGGGGGCCTACAATGAG.

Only a few counts were recorded for this clone. Read data end 3 residues before the CDR3 end; the end is taken from the germline J gene. The gene calls are TRBV18 and TRBJ2-7, with no clear D. The CDR3 consists of 12 residues. V shed 6 bases and J shed 4 bases, with 10 bases lying between them. CDR1 is KGHSH, CDR2 LQKENI, per germline. The part of the CDR3 DNA that was read is TGTGCCAGCTCCCCGTCACGGTACGAG. This encodes CASSPSRYE. The full CDR3 protein is CASSPSRYEQYF. The whole variable domain, filled in from reference TRBV18 and TRBJ2-7, reads NAGVMQNPRHLVRRRGQEARLRCSPMKGHSHVYWYRQLPEEGLKFMVYLQKENIIDESGMPKERFSAEFPKEGPSILRIQQVVRGDSAAYFCASSPSRYEQYFGPGTRLTVT.

Only a few counts were recorded for this clone. Sequencing ends 3 residues short of the CDR3 end; the germline J gene provides the rest. The chain uses TRBV30 and TRBJ2-3, with D possibly matching TRBD1 (6 bases). Germline CDR1 is GTSNPN and CDR2 is SVGIG (reference sequence). This CDR3 is 14 amino acids long. Trimming stripped 5 bases from V and 0 bases from J, with 12 bases between. The CDR3 loop is CAWWDTPSTDTQYF. CDR3 DNA, as far as it was read: TGTGCCTGGTGGGACACTCCTAGCACAGATACG.

This clone was seen more than once but under ten times. The CDR3 goes on 3 residues after the read ends, and that part is filled in from the germline J gene. The rearrangement uses TRBV7-2 and TRBJ2-7, with TRBD1 identical over 7 bases. J was trimmed by 2 bases and V by 5 bases; bases with no gene match: 9. The CDR3 is 15 amino acids. Germline V gene lookup returns CDR1 SGHTA and CDR2 FQGNSA. The CDR3 sequence: CASSPARDRTYEQYF. The DNA read from the CDR3 is TGTGCCAGCAGCCCAGCCCGGGACAGAACCTACGAG.

Comment on this clone: The read terminates 3 residues before the CDR3 end, so the remaining end is supplied by the germline J gene. Distinct nucleotide sequences in the sample also encode this CDR3. V and J are TRBV18 and TRBJ2-3; D unclear. CDR1 is KGHSH, CDR2 LQKENI, per germline. The CDR3 covers 13 residues. V lost 3 bases and J lost 0, with 4 bases in between. CDR3 residues: CASSPPSTDTQYF. CDR3 bases read: TGTGCCAGCTCACCTCCAAGCACAGATACG.

Comment on this clone: From the germline J gene comes the end of the CDR3, since the read stops 3 residues before it. The V call is TRBV18, the J call TRBJ1-2; TRBD1 matches 8 bases. CDR3 length: 14 amino acids. Germline CDR1 is KGHSH and CDR2 is LQKENI. With 5 bases clipped from V and 1 base from J, the junction kept 3 bases outside the gene matches. This CDR3 is CASSLDRGNYGYTF. The part of the CDR3 DNA that was read is TGTGCCAGCTCATTAGACAGGGGTAACTATGGC. Full variable domain (outside the CDR3, taken from reference TRBV18 and TRBJ1-2): NAGVMQNPRHLVRRRGQEARLRCSPMKGHSHVYWYRQLPEEGLKFMVYLQKENIIDESGMPKERFSAEFPKEGPSILRIQQVVRGDSAAYFCASSLDRGNYGYTFGSGTRLTVV.

This clone turned up a few times. The observed sequence ends 3 residues before the CDR3 terminus, with the missing tail filled in from the germline J gene. V gene TRBV6-1 combines with J gene TRBJ1-1; D unresolved. Trimming removed 4 bases from V and 1 base from J, with 4 bases in between. Germline CDR1 reads MNHNS; CDR2 reads SASEGT. The length of the CDR3 is 12 residues. The CDR3 spells CASSAGNTEAFF. The part of the CDR3 DNA that was read is TGTGCCAGCAGTGCAGGGAACACTGAA.

This clone has just a few counts. From the germline J gene comes the end of the CDR3, since the read stops 3 residues before it. The chain links TRBV7-6 to TRBJ2-1; D perhaps matches TRBD2 (7 bases). Germline loops: CDR1 SGHVS, CDR2 FNYEAQ. The CDR3 covers 17 residues. The V gene lost 5 bases and the J gene lost 4 bases, with 21 bases spanning the gap. CDR3 sequence reads: CASSPRGGGTSYNEQFF. CDR3 DNA (partial): TGTGCCAGCAGCCCTAGAGGGGGGGGGACATCTTACAATGAG.

Regarding this clone: The DNA ends 3 residues before the CDR3 does, and the rest of the CDR3 is filled in from the germline J gene. J is TRBJ1-5 and V is TRBV19, with 10 positions matching TRBD1. There are 16 residues in the CDR3. The V gene's germline CDR1 is LNHDA and CDR2 SQIVND (reference sequence). V dropped 5 bases and J dropped 2; count of bases not matched to a gene: 6. CDR3 DNA, as far as it was read: TGTGCCAGTAGTGACAGGGGGCTGGTGGGCAATCAGCCC. It specifies CASSDRGLVGNQP. The entire CDR3 is CASSDRGLVGNQPQHF.

This clone has only a few counts. The read terminates 3 residues ahead of where the CDR3 ends, so the germline J gene completes it. The rearrangement links TRBV7-3 to TRBJ2-2, with TRBD2 identical over 10 bases. There are 19 residues in the CDR3. Losses at the gene ends were 1 base for V and 7 bases for J; bases not matched to a gene: 15. CDR1 is SGHTA, CDR2 FQGTGA, per germline. The CDR3 sequence is CASSLRQSASGSSSGELFF. CDR3 DNA (partial): TGTGCCAGCAGCTTAAGACAATCGGCTAGCGGGAGCTCGAGCGGGGAG. The complete variable domain, with remaining parts taken from reference TRBV7-3 and TRBJ2-2, reads GAGVSQTPSNKVTEKGKYVELRCDPISGHTALYWYRQSLGQGPEFLIYFQGTGAADDSGLPNDRFFAVRPEGSVSTLKIQRTERGDSAVYLCASSLRQSASGSSSGELFFGEGSRLTVL.

In the case of this clone: The read ends 3 residues early relative to the CDR3; the germline J gene fills the gap. V is TRBV18 and J is TRBJ1-1, with 8 bases aligning to TRBD1. This CDR3 has 15 amino acids. Germline V lookup: CDR1 KGHSH, CDR2 LQKENI. Trimming took 4 bases from V and 3 from J; bases not matched to a gene: 7. The CDR3: CASSLTDRVYTEAFF. The sequenced CDR3 bases are TGTGCCAGCTCACTCACGGACAGGGTGTACACTGAA.

As for this clone: The read comes to an end 3 residues before the CDR3 does, leaving the germline J gene to fill in the end. The chain has TRBV19 and TRBJ1-2; 7 positions match TRBD1. The length of the CDR3 is 17 residues. V was clipped by 4 bases and J by 6 bases; unmatched bases: 17. Germline values: CDR1 LNHDA, CDR2 SQIVND (reference sequence). The CDR3 loop is CASSTLPLRGGSDGYTF. CDR3 DNA, as far as it was read: TGTGCCAGTAGTACCCTACCTCTTAGAGGGGGCTCGGATGGC. The whole variable domain, remainder taken from reference TRBV19 and TRBJ1-2, is DGGITQSPKYLFRKEGQNVTLSCEQNLNHDAMYWYRQDPGQGLRLIYYSQIVNDFQKGDIAEGYSVSREKKESFPLTVTSAQKNPTAFYLCASSTLPLRGGSDGYTFGSGTRLTVV.

The table lists this clone with a few counts. The read ends 3 residues before the CDR3 terminus; that terminus is restored from the germline J gene. The J gene is TRBJ2-7, the V gene TRBV10-3; D is perhaps TRBD1 (5 bases). Germline V CDR1 and CDR2: ENHRY, SYGVKD. V lost 4 bases and J lost 0, with 13 bases in between. The CDR3 loop spans 15 amino acids. CDR3 bases read: TGTGCCATCAGTGGAAGGGGCCAAACCTCCTACGAG. Protein sequence: CAISGRGQTSYE. The full CDR3 is CAISGRGQTSYEQYF.

In this sample, this clone turned up a few times. The observed sequence ends 3 residues before the CDR3 terminus, with the missing tail filled in from the germline J gene. Other DNA sequences in this sample translate to the same CDR3. The chain couples TRBV7-9 to TRBJ1-5, with TRBD1 matching over 8 bases. The CDR3 totals 15 residues. Trimming removed 5 bases from V and 7 bases from J; junction bases left unmatched: 10. CDR1 and CDR2 from the germline V gene are SEHNR and FQNEAQ (reference sequence). CDR3 bases read: TGTGCCAGCAGCCTAGACAGGGGCGGGCGGCAGCCC. It specifies CASSLDRGGRQP. The complete CDR3 reads CASSLDRGGRQPQHF.

This clone was seen a few times. The DNA ends 3 residues before the CDR3 does, and the rest of the CDR3 is filled in from the germline J gene. V usage is TRBV5-1 and J usage is TRBJ1-4; D is ambiguous. Germline V gene sequence: CDR1 SGHRS, CDR2 YFSETQ. Trimming took off 0 bases at V and 8 bases at J, with 11 bases between the two ends. This CDR3 spans 14 amino acids. CDR3 sequence reads: CASSLGGLGEKLFF. The CDR3 DNA, read in part, is TGCGCCAGCAGCTTGGGAGGGCTCGGAGAAAAA.

This clone appeared a few times. The read stops 3 residues short of the end of the CDR3; the missing end is completed from the germline J gene. The chain recombines TRBV19 with TRBJ1-5; D might be TRBD1 (5 bases). In germline, CDR1 is LNHDA, CDR2 SQIVND (reference sequence). This CDR3 has 15 residues. V was cut by 4 bases and J by 2 bases, with 12 bases left in between. The CDR3 sequence is CASSRGGVGNQPQHF. CDR3 DNA (partial): TGTGCCAGTAGTAGGGGGGGAGTAGGCAATCAGCCC.

Comments on this clone: The CDR3 is cut off 3 residues early in the read; its end comes from the germline J gene. The chain is built from TRBV7-2 and TRBJ2-5, with TRBD2 identical over 8 bases. V lost 0 bases, J lost 2 bases, and 2 bases stayed unmatched. The CDR3 runs to 15 residues. CDR1 and CDR2 from the germline V gene are SGHTA and FQGNSA. This CDR3 is CASSLASGEQETQYF. CDR3 bases read: TGTGCCAGCAGCTTAGCTAGCGGGGAACAAGAGACC.

As concerns this clone: The sequenced fragment ends 3 residues before the CDR3 boundary, so the rest is inferred from the germline J gene. The rearrangement links TRBV6-2 or TRBV6-3 to TRBJ2-2; D gene uncertain. The CDR3 spans 12 residues. The ends were cut back, 5 bases at V and 1 base at J, with 2 bases in the middle. Germline CDR1 reads MNHEY; CDR2 reads SVGEGT. Incomplete CDR3 DNA: TGTGCCAGCAGTCGGAACACCGGGGAG. Its protein is CASSRNTGE. In full, the CDR3 is CASSRNTGELFF.

This clone was seen more than once but under ten times. The observed sequence ends 3 residues before the CDR3 terminus, with the missing tail filled in from the germline J gene. The rearrangement joins TRBV18 to TRBJ1-2; 7 nucleotides line up with TRBD1. CDR3 length: 17 amino acids. J was trimmed by 5 bases and V by 6 bases; bases with no gene match: 18. The germline gives CDR1 KGHSH, CDR2 LQKENI. The sequenced part of the CDR3 DNA is TGTGCCAGCTCCCACTCCCCAATCGGCAGGGGGTCGTATGGC. Residues: CASSHSPIGRGSYG. The whole CDR3 protein reads CASSHSPIGRGSYGYTF.

With respect to this clone: The read falls 3 residues short of the CDR3 end, and the missing part is taken from the germline J gene. The chain joins TRBV6-1 to TRBJ1-6; perhaps TRBD1 as D (6 bases). There are 16 residues in the CDR3. The germline V and J ends were trimmed by 3 bases and 7 bases, with 16 bases remaining between them. Germline CDR1 and CDR2: MNHNS and SASEGT. CDR3 residues: CASSENLGQGNSPLHF. CDR3 bases read: TGTGCCAGCAGTGAGAATTTGGGGCAGGGGAATTCACCC.

The sample holds a few counts of this clone. The read ends 3 residues shy of where the CDR3 ends; the end is completed using the germline J gene. This rearrangement joins TRBV7-9 to TRBJ1-2, with D maybe TRBD1 (5 bases). The V end was cut by 5 bases, the J end by 2 bases, with 12 bases between. The CDR3 runs to 14 residues. Germline lookup yields CDR1 SEHNR and CDR2 FQNEAQ (reference sequence). This chain's CDR3 is CASSTVTANYGYTF. CDR3 DNA, as far as it was read: TGTGCCAGCAGCACCGTGACAGCCAACTATGGC.

In this sample, this clone turned up a few times. The missing CDR3 end, 3 residues past where the read stops, is filled in from the germline J gene. V is TRBV19 and J is TRBJ1-1; TRBD1 might be the D (6 bases). Germline V gives CDR1 LNHDA, CDR2 SQIVND (reference sequence). CDR3 length equals 16 residues. The V end was cut by 4 bases, the J end by 3 bases, with 18 bases between. CDR3 bases read: TGTGCCAGTAGTACCCGCAGGGGTGGGTGGGACACTGAA. This translates into CASSTRRGGWDTE. In full, the CDR3 is CASSTRRGGWDTEAFF.

Only a few counts were recorded for this clone. The sequence runs out 3 residues before the end of the CDR3; the remainder is reconstructed from the germline J gene. This chain connects TRBV18 to TRBJ1-2; D call uncertain. The CDR3 is 16 residues long. Trimming pared 2 bases from V and 0 bases from J, leaving 13 bases between. Germline-derived CDR1 and CDR2 are KGHSH and LQKENI. The CDR3 is CASSPFSQEANYGYTF. CDR3 bases read: TGTGCCAGCTCACCATTTTCGCAGGAAGCTAACTATGGC.